This is a list of T cell receptor beta chains from one sample in a study of radiation and T cells in renal cell carcinoma. TCRdb's copy holds only in-frame clones and misses some; the assay was immunoSEQ multiplex PCR. The sample comprises about 59,000 clones, around 72% of which are singletons, and 7.3% rests with the top ten. Sample: blood, taken from a patient whose treatment included radiotherapy and nephrectomy. The source of these receptors is a man in his sixties with renal cell carcinoma. CDR3s include the opening cysteine and the closing phenylalanine or tryptophan. D genes are given only for firm matches. The size entry is marked missing in some rows and otherwise reads once, few, many or a size class.

>TRBV28|NA|TRBJ1-2|14|NA
TGTGCCAGCGGGGGGTCCTATAATAACTATGGCTACACCTTC
CASGGSYNNYGYTF
>TRBV27|TRBD1|TRBJ1-5|16|NA
TGTGCCAGCAGTCCAAGACAGGGGGCAAACAATCAGCCCCAGCATTTT
CASSPRQGANNQPQHF
>TRBV10-3|NA|TRBJ1-6|13|NA
TGTGCCATCAGTGAGTCAGAGGGTTCACCCCTCCACTTT
CAISESEGSPLHF
>TRBV10-1|TRBD2|TRBJ2-1|16|NA
TGCGCCAGCAGTGAGTCAGCGGGAGGTCCCGACAATGAGCAGTTCTTC
CASSESAGGPDNEQFF
>TRBV9|NA|TRBJ1-2|15|few
TGTGCCAGCAGCGTTCAGGGCGGGGATAGGGGCGGCTACACCTTC
CASSVQGGDRGGYTF
>TRBV5-3|NA|TRBJ2-2|15|NA
TGTGCCAGAAGCTTGAAGGAGGGGGCCCCCGGGGAGCTGTTTTTT
CARSLKEGAPGELFF
>TRBV29-1|NA|TRBJ1-2|14|NA
TGCAGCGTTGATATCACTAACCTTGACTATGGCTACACCTTC
CSVDITNLDYGYTF
>TRBV30|NA|TRBJ2-1|13|NA
TGTGCCTGGAGTCTCACGGAGAGGGGTGAGCAGTTCTTC
CAWSLTERGEQFF
>TRBV29-1|NA|TRBJ1-2|13|NA
TGCAGCGTTGAAGGGACAGCTAACTATGGCTACACCTTC
CSVEGTANYGYTF
>TRBV11-3|NA|TRBJ2-5|12|NA
TGTGCCAGCAGCTCCCGGTGGGAGACCCAGTACTTC
CASSSRWETQYF
>TRBV18|TRBD2|TRBJ2-5|18|NA
TGTGCCAGCTCACCATATCTAGCGGGAGGGCGGATTCAAGAGACCCAGTACTTC
CASSPYLAGGRIQETQYF
>TRBV30|NA|TRBJ2-7|17|few
TGTGCCTGGAGTGCGCTTTCCCCCGGGACCGCAGCCTACGAGCAGTACTTC
CAWSALSPGTAAYEQYF
>TRBV4-3|TRBD1|TRBJ2-2|16|few
TGCGCCAGCAGCCTTAGGACAGGTGCGAACACCGGGGAGCTGTTTTTT
CASSLRTGANTGELFF
>TRBV11-2|NA|TRBJ1-3|16|NA
TGTGCCAGCAGCTTCGGAGCGAGCAATACTGGAAACACCATATATTTT
CASSFGASNTGNTIYF
>TRBV7-2|NA|TRBJ2-1|16|NA
TGTGCCAGCAGCCCTACCCGGGCCCAAAAAGGGAATGAGCAGTTCTTC
CASSPTRAQKGNEQFF